This T cell receptor (beta chain) was observed in a study of control samples from healthy donors and cancer patients. Per germline, CDR1 SGHNT and CDR2 YYREEE (reference sequence). The CDR3 covers 16 residues. V was cut by 0 bases and J by 4 bases, with 16 bases left in between. Sequenced by immunoSEQ multiplex PCR; TCRdb stores in-frame clones only, minus some. The sample has 120,000 to 150,000 clones; around 94% are singletons. The origin of this receptor is a middle-aged man in good health. The sequenced material came from blood. V usage is TRBV5-4 and J usage is TRBJ1-1; D is perhaps TRBD1 (6 bases). CDR3 sequence: CASSLGSGGLFTEAFF. The CDR3 DNA sequence: TGTGCCAGCAGCTTGGGGTCGGGGGGGCTCTTCACTGAAGCTTTCTTT.